The clone carrying this T cell receptor beta chain was seen only a few times. A second roughly 6 to 12 cycle PCR used barcoded and J-beta primers. Each CDR3 protein gets one entry after TCRdb re-called the 5' RACE reads with MiXCR. The sample has fewer than 900,000 distinct CDR3 sequences; around half are singletons. The V gene's germline CDR1 is LGHNA and CDR2 YNFKEQ. Trimming cost V 3 bases and J 1 base; bases outside gene matches: 12. The CDR3 has 18 amino acids. Each sample used at least 6.5 million PBMCs. This sample was included in a study of blood T cells in healthy people across ages. Study-wide context: Per two T cells, about one barcoded beta molecule was captured through template switching.

Sample: blood. The receptor was derived from an older woman in good health. V gene TRBV4-2 combines with J gene TRBJ2-3; the match to TRBD2 covers 8 bases. CDR3 in DNA: TGTGCCAGCAGCCAGATCCCCTTTGGAGCGGGAGGCACAGATACGCAGTATTTT. This codes for CASSQIPFGAGGTDTQYF.